This T cell receptor beta chain was obtained from a study of control samples from healthy donors and cancer patients. Sequencing used immunoSEQ multiplex PCR; TCRdb keeps in-frame clones, though not all of them. This table holds approximately 190,000 clones, approximately 91% found once. Source material: blood. The receptor comes from a man aged 25 to 40 in good health.

The CDR3 reads CASSFSNTEAFF. The CDR3 bases are TGTGCCAGCAGTTTTAGTAACACTGAAGCTTTCTTT. The chain carries TRBV12-3 or TRBV12-4 and TRBJ1-1, with D hard to call. The CDR3 spans 12 residues. Trimming left V 3 bases short and J 2 bases short, with 4 bases between.